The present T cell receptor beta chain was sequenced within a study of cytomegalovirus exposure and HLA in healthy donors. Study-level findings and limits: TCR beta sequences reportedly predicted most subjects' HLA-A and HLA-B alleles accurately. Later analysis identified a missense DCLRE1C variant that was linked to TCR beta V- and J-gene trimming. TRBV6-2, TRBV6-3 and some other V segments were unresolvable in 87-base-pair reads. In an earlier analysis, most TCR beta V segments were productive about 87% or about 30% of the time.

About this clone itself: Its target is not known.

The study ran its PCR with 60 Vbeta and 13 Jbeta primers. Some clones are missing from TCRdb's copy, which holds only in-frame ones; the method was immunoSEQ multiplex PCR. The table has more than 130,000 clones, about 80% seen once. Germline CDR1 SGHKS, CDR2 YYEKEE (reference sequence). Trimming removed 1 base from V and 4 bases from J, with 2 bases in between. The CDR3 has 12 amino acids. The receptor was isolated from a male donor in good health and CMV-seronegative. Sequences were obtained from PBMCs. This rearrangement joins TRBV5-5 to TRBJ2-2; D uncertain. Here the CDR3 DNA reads TGTGCCAGCAGCTTGCTCACCGGGGAGCTGTTTTTT. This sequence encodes CASSLLTGELFF. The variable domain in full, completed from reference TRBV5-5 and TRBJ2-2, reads DAGVTQSPTHLIKTRGQQVTLRCSPISGHKSVSWYQQVLGQGPQFIFQYYEKEERGRGNFPDRFSARQFPNYSSELNVNALLLGDSALYLCASSLLTGELFFGEGSRLTVL.